Below, one T cell receptor (beta chain) is given with its context. Its target is not known. The sample is drawn from a study of post-analysis software for immune sequencing data. Regarding the study as a whole: Among multiple sclerosis patients, normalized Chao1 diversity was significantly below that of controls. Patients had higher frequencies than controls of a handful of TRBV segments, including TRBV5-6, TRBV5-1 and TRBV20-1.

The CDR3 consists of 14 residues. Germline V gene data show CDR1 as SGHRS and CDR2 as YFSETQ. Unique molecular identifiers featured in each of the TCR beta cDNA libraries. TCRdb passed the PCR reads through MiXCR, listing each CDR3 protein once. This sample yields over 300,000 distinct CDR3 sequences, of which roughly 30% are seen a single time; 13% belongs to the top ten. Input material: blood. This receptor was taken from a girl aged 10 to 17 with multiple sclerosis. J is TRBJ2-7 and V is TRBV5-1; D uncertain. The last part of the DNA fits TRBJ2-5 better; the J call may be wrong. The CDR3 protein is CASSLEPLGETQYF. The CDR3 DNA is TGCGCCAGCAGCTTGGAACCACTTGGGGAGACCCAGTACTTC.